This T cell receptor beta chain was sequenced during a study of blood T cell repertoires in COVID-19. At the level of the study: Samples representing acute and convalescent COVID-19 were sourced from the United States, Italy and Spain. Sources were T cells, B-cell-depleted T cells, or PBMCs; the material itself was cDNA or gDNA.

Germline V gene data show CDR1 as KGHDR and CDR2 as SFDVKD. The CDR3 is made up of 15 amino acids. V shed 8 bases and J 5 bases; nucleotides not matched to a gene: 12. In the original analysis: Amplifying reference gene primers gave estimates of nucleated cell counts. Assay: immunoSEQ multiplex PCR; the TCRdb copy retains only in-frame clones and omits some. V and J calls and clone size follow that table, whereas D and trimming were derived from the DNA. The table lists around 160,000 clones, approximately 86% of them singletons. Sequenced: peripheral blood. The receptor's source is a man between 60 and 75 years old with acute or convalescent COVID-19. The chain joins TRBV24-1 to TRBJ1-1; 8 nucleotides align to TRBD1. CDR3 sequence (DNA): TGTGCCACCACGACAGGGGAAGTTGGTCGGACTGAAGCTTTCTTT. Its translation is CATTTGEVGRTEAFF.